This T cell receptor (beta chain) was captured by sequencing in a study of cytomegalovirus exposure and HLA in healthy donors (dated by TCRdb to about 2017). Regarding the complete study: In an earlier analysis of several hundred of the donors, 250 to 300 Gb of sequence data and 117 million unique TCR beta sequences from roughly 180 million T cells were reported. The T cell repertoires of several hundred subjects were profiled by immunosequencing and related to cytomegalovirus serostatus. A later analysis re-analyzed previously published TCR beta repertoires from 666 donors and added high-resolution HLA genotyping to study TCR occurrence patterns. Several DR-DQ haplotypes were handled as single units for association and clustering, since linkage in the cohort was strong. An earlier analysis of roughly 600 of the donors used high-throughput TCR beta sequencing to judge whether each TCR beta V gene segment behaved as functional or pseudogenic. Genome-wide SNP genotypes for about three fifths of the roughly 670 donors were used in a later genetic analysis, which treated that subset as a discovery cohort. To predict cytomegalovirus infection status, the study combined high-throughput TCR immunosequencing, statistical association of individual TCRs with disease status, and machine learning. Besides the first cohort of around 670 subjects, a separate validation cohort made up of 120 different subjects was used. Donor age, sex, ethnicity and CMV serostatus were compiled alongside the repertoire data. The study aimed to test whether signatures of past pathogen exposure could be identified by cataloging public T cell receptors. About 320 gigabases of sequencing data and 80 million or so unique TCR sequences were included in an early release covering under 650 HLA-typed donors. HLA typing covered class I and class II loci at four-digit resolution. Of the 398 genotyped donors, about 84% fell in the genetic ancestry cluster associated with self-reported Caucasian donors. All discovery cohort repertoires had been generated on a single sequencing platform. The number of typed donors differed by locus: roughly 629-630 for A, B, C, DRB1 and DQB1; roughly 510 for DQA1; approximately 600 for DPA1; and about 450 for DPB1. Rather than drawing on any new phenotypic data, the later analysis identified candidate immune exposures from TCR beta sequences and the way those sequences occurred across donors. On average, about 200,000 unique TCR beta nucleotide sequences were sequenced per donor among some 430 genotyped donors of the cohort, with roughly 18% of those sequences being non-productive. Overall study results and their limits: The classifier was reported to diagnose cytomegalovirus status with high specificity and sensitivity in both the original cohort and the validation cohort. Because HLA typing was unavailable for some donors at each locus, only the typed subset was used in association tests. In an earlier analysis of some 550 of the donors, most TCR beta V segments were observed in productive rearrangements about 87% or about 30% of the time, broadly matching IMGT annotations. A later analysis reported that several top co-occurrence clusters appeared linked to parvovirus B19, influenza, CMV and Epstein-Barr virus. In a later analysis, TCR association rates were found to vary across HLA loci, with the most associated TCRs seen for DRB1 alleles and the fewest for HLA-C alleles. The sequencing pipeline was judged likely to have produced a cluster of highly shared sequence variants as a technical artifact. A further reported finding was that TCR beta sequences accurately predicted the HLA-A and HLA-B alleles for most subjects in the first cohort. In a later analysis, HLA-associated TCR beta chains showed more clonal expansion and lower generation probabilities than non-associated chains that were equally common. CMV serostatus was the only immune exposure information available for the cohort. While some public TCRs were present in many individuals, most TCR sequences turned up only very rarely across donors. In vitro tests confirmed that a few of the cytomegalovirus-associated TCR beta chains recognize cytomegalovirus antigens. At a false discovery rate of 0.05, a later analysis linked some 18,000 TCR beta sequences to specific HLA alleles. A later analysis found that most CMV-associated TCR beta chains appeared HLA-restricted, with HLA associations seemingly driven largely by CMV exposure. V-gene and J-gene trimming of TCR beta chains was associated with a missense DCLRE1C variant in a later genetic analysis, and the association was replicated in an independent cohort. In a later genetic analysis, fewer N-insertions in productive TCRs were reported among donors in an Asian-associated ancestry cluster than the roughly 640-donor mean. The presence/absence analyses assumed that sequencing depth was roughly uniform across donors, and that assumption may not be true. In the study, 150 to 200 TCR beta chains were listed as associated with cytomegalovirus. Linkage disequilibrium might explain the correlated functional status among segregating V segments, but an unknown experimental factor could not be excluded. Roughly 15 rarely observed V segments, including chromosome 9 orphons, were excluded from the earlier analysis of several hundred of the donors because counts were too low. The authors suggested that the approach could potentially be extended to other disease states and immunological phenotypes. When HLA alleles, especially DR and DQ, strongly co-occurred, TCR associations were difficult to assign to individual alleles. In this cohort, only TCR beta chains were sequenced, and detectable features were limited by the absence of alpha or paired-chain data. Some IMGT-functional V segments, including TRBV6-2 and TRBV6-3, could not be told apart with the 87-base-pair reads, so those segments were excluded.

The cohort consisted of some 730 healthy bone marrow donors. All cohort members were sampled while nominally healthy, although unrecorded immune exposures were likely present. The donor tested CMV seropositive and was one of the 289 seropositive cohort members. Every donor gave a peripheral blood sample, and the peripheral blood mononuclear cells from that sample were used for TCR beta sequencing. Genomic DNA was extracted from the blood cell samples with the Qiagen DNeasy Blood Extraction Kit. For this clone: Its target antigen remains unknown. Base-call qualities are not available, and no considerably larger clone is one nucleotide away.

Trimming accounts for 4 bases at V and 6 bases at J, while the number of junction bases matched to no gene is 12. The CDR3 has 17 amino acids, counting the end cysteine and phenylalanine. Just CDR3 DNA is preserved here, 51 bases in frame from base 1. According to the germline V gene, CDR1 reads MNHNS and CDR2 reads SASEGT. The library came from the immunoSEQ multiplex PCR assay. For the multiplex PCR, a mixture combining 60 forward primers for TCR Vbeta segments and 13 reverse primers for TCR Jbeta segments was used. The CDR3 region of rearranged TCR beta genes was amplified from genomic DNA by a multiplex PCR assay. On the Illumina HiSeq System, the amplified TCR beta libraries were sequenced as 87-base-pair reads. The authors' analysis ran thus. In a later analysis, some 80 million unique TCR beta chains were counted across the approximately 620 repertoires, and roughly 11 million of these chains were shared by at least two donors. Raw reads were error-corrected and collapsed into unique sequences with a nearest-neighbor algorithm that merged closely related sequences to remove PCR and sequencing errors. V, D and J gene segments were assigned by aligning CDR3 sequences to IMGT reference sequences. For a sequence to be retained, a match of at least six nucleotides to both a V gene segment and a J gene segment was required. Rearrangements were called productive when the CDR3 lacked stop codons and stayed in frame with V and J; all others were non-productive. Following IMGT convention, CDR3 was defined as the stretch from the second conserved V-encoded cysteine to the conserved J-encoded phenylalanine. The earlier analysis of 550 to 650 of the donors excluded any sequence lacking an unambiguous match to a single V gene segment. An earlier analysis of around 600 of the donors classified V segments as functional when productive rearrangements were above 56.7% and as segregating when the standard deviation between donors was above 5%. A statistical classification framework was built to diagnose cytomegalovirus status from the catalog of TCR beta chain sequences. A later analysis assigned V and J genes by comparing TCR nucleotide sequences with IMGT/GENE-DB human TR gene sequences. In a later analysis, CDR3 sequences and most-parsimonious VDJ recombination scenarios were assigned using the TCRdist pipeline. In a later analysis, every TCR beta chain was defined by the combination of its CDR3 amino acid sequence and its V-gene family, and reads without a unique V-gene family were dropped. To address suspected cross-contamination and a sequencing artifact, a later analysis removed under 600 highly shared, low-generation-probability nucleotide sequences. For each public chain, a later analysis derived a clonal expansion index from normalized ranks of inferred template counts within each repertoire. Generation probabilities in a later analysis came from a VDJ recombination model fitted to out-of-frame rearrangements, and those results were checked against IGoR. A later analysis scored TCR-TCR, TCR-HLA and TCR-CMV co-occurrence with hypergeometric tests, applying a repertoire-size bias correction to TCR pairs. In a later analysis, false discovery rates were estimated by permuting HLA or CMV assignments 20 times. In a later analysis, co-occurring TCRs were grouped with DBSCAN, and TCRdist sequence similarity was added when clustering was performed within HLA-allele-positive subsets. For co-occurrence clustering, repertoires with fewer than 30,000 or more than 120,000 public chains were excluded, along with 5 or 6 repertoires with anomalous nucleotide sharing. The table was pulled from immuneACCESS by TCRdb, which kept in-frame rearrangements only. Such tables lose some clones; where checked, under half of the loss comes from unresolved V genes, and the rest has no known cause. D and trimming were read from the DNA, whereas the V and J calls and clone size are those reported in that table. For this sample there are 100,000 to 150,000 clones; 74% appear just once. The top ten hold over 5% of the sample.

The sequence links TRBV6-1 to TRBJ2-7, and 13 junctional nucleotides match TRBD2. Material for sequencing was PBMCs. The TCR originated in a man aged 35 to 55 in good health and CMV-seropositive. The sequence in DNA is TGTGCCAGCAGTGCCGGGGGACTAGCGGGGCCGTCCGGCGAGCAGTACTTC. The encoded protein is CASSAGGLAGPSGEQYF.